The T cell receptor beta chain described here comes from a study of blood T cell repertoires in COVID-19 (dated by TCRdb to between 2020 and 2021). In terms of the full investigation: Collaborator samples came from the United States, Italy and Spain and covered acute and convalescent phases of COVID-19. The material from the prospective study consisted of cDNA or gDNA derived from T cells, B-cell-depleted T cells, or PBMCs. Where available, HLA class I and class II types were obtained from metadata supplied by the sample provider rather than from assay-based typing. The dataset comprised deeply sampled blood TCRbeta repertoires from subjects exposed to, actively infected with, or recovered from COVID-19. Samples were obtained from the ongoing ImmuneRACE study (first 160 participants) and from 1,254 subjects provided by 6 global collaborators. A de-identified subject ID, COVID-19 status, age in years and sex were almost always included in the sample metadata. The repertoires were made available in a free public database intended to serve as a resource for research on the immune response to SARS-CoV-2.

TCRbeta CDR3 regions were amplified from genomic DNA using the immunoSEQ Assay, a bias-controlled multiplex PCR. The paper's data handling went like this. Within the assay, amplification of reference gene primers was used to estimate how many nucleated cells each sample contained. To quantify the absolute abundance of each unique TCRbeta CDR3 rearrangement, sequence reads were collapsed and filtered. For each sample, productive Simpson clonality was calculated by taking the square root of Simpson's diversity index across productive rearrangements. Not all clones reach the TCRdb copy of this immuneACCESS table, which keeps in-frame sequences only. Checked studies attribute under half of the gap to unresolved V genes and leave the rest unexplained. Clone size and V and J calls were adopted from that table, with D and trimming inferred from the DNA. Counted in this sample were tens of thousands of clones; approximately 84% of them appeared once. The ten largest account for 16% of the sample.

One collaborating source in Seattle enrolled patients during active infection and followed them longitudinally through the course of disease. Collaborating institutions collected whole blood in K2EDTA tubes following their own protocols. Collaborator samples were shipped for TCRbeta analysis as frozen whole blood, isolated PBMCs, or DNA extracted from either sample type. The cysteine opens and the phenylalanine closes a CDR3 of 13 amino acids. Only the CDR3 portion is preserved as DNA: 39 bases, with reading frame beginning at the first base. V drops 9 bases and J drops 0 bases, leaving 11 bases in between. Per the germline V gene, MNHEY is the CDR1 and SVGAGI is the CDR2. Turning to this clone: Its recognized antigen is unknown. Per-nucleotide qualities are absent, and no much larger clonotype sits a single base away.

The study at large found these results: The amount of clinical and demographic metadata varied by source and participant and was provided uncurated.

The receptor's source is a man between 40 and 49 years old with COVID-19, enrolled during active disease. The V gene is TRBV6-5 and the J gene is TRBJ1-1; the D segment cannot be called with confidence. Sequenced: peripheral blood. The DNA reads TGTGCCAGTTGGAGAGGCATGAACACTGAAGCTTTCTTT. Its product reads: CASWRGMNTEAFF.